The rows below give T cell receptor beta chains drawn from one sample of a study of shared clonotypes between healthy human individuals. Repertoires were generated with immunoSEQ multiplex PCR, while TCRdb's copy carries only in-frame clones and drops some. This table has around 2,000,000 clones, over 85% appearing once. The sample taken for sequencing was naive CD8+ T cells sorted from blood. The source of these receptors is a man between 18 and 35 years old in good health. Both conserved end residues are part of each CDR3. The order of the fields is J gene, D gene, clone size, V gene, CDR3 protein, CDR3 DNA. D genes are given only for firm matches. Only some rows state a clone size, as once, few, many or a class for expanded clones.

J: TRBJ2-1; D: TRBD1; size: .; V: TRBV10-1; CDR3: CASSEGRQGAYEQFF; DNA: TGCGCCAGCAGTGAAGGGAGACAGGGGGCGTATGAGCAGTTCTTC
J: TRBJ2-1; D: .; size: .; V: TRBV25-1; CDR3: CASSESEVDNEQFF; DNA: TGTGCCAGCAGTGAATCGGAGGTGGACAATGAGCAGTTCTTC
J: TRBJ2-7; D: .; size: .; V: TRBV7-9; CDR3: CASSPPTKVYEQYF; DNA: TGTGCCAGCAGCCCCCCGACAAAGGTCTACGAGCAGTACTTC
J: TRBJ1-4; D: .; size: .; V: TRBV4-3; CDR3: CASSPRSGTNEKLFF; DNA: TGCGCCAGCAGCCCGAGGAGCGGGACTAATGAAAAACTGTTTTTT
J: TRBJ2-3; D: .; size: .; V: TRBV4-1; CDR3: CASSQEVAASTDTQYF; DNA: TGCGCCAGCAGCCAAGAGGTGGCGGCTAGCACAGATACGCAGTATTTT
J: TRBJ2-1; D: .; size: .; V: TRBV4-1; CDR3: CASSQDLEVEQFF; DNA: TGCGCCAGCAGCCAAGATCTGGAGGTAGAGCAGTTCTTC
J: TRBJ1-1; D: .; size: .; V: TRBV29-1; CDR3: CSVAQDTEAFF; DNA: TGCAGCGTTGCGCAAGATACTGAAGCTTTCTTT
J: TRBJ2-2; D: .; size: .; V: TRBV7-9; CDR3: CASSPPRAGELFF; DNA: TGTGCCAGCAGCCCCCCGAGGGCCGGGGAGCTGTTTTTT
J: TRBJ2-1; D: .; size: .; V: TRBV7-9; CDR3: CASSSGWQTNEQFF; DNA: TGTGCCAGCAGCTCCGGGTGGCAGACAAATGAGCAGTTCTTC
J: TRBJ1-1; D: .; size: .; V: TRBV9; CDR3: CASSAGTSAEAFF; DNA: TGTGCCAGCAGCGCTGGGACCTCGGCTGAAGCTTTCTTT
J: TRBJ2-1; D: TRBD2; size: once; V: TRBV27; CDR3: CASSHGLAGDEQFF; DNA: TGTGCCAGCAGTCACGGACTAGCTGGGGATGAGCAGTTCTTC
J: TRBJ1-1; D: .; size: .; V: TRBV4-2; CDR3: CASSQTLGTEAFF; DNA: TGTGCCAGCAGCCAGACTTTGGGCACTGAAGCTTTCTTT
J: TRBJ2-7; D: TRBD2; size: once; V: TRBV7-9; CDR3: CASSFGGGEEQYF; DNA: TGTGCCAGCAGCTTCGGCGGGGGGGAAGAGCAGTACTTC
J: TRBJ1-2; D: .; size: .; V: TRBV4-3; CDR3: CASSQEDGVNSYGYTF; DNA: TGCGCCAGCAGCCAAGAAGACGGGGTAAACAGCTATGGCTACACCTTC
J: TRBJ1-2; D: .; size: .; V: TRBV2; CDR3: CAKLSKAGEYGYTF; DNA: TGTGCCAAACTAAGCAAGGCAGGTGAGTATGGCTACACCTTC
J: TRBJ2-5; D: TRBD1; size: .; V: TRBV4-1; CDR3: CASSLGTGGIETQYF; DNA: TGCGCCAGCAGCCTCGGGACAGGGGGCATAGAGACCCAGTACTTC
J: TRBJ2-7; D: .; size: once; V: TRBV15; CDR3: CATSTTLTRYEQYF; DNA: TGTGCCACCAGCACGACCTTGACTCGCTACGAGCAGTACTTC
J: TRBJ2-1; D: .; size: .; V: TRBV4-1; CDR3: CASSQGPVGNEQFF; DNA: TGCGCCAGCAGCCAGGGTCCCGTAGGGAATGAGCAGTTCTTC
J: TRBJ1-1; D: TRBD1; size: .; V: TRBV5-6; CDR3: CASSFGTGENSWGTEAFF; DNA: TGTGCCAGCAGCTTTGGGACAGGGGAAAACTCTTGGGGCACTGAAGCTTTCTTT
J: TRBJ2-5; D: TRBD2; size: .; V: TRBV9; CDR3: CASSGVAGEVETQYF; DNA: TGTGCCAGCAGCGGGGTAGCGGGAGAGGTGGAGACCCAGTACTTC
J: TRBJ2-7; D: .; size: .; V: TRBV2; CDR3: CASSTDSESSYEQYF; DNA: TGTGCCAGCAGTACAGACAGTGAATCCTCCTACGAGCAGTACTTC
J: TRBJ2-7; D: TRBD1; size: .; V: TRBV11-2; CDR3: CASSFAGGEITSYEQYF; DNA: TGTGCCAGCAGCTTCGCAGGGGGCGAGATTACTTCCTACGAGCAGTACTTC
J: TRBJ2-7; D: .; size: .; V: TRBV29-1; CDR3: CSVAYEGSEQYF; DNA: TGCAGCGTTGCCTACGAGGGTTCCGAGCAGTACTTC
J: TRBJ1-1; D: .; size: once; V: TRBV4-1; CDR3: CASSQAGNTEAFF; DNA: TGCGCCAGCAGCCAAGCGGGGAACACTGAAGCTTTCTTT
J: TRBJ2-7; D: .; size: .; V: TRBV30; CDR3: CAGLSQESYEQYF; DNA: TGTGCCGGACTATCGCAGGAATCCTACGAGCAGTACTTC
J: TRBJ2-7; D: .; size: .; V: TRBV7-2; CDR3: CASSRGGEPFYEQYF; DNA: TGTGCCAGCAGCCGCGGAGGGGAGCCCTTCTACGAGCAGTACTTC